These T cell receptor beta chains were read from a single sample in a study of regulatory T cells in long-lasting Graves disease. Each CDR3 protein gets one entry after TCRdb re-called the multiplex PCR reads with MiXCR. The sample consists of 200,000 to 300,000 distinct CDR3 sequences, around 20% of them appearing once. The sequencing here drew on peripheral blood mononuclear cells (PBMCs), taken at new diagnosis, from a patient treated with antithyroid drugs. Receptor source: a female donor with Graves disease. Each CDR3 is given with its conserved first and last residue. The D gene is left open where the match is weak. Only some rows state a clone size, as once, few, many or a class for expanded clones.

CDR3 | DNA | V | size | D | J
CASSPYLLSETQYF | TGTGCCAGCAGCCCGTACCTGCTGTCGGAGACCCAGTACTTC | TRBV13 | many | - | TRBJ2-5
CSARKDSQETQYF | TGCAGTGCTAGAAAGGACAGTCAAGAGACCCAGTACTTC | TRBV20-1 | many | - | TRBJ2-5
CASTPGEAGELFF | TGTGCCAGTACCCCAGGGGAGGCCGGGGAGCTGTTTTTT | TRBV19 | few | - | TRBJ2-2
CASSLNEPGGREDTQYF | TGCGCCAGCAGCTTGAACGAACCGGGAGGCCGGGAAGATACGCAGTATTTT | TRBV5-1 | many | TRBD2 | TRBJ2-3
CASSYGVSSPLHF | TGTGCCAGCAGTTACGGGGTTAGTTCACCCCTCCACTTT | TRBV6-5 | many | - | TRBJ1-6
CASSLGLAYNEQFF | TGTGCCAGCAGTTTGGGACTAGCCTACAATGAGCAGTTCTTC | TRBV6-5 | - | TRBD2 | TRBJ2-1
CASSPPGTPTQETQYF | TGTGCCAGCTCACCGCCCGGGACACCTACCCAAGAGACCCAGTACTTC | TRBV18 | many | - | TRBJ2-5
CASSTSAGNRASPLHF | TGTGCCAGCAGCACCTCAGCGGGTAATCGCGCTTCACCCCTCCACTTT | TRBV7-2 | many | - | TRBJ1-6
CASSSTSGARTGELFF | TGTGCCAGCAGCAGTACTTCAGGGGCGAGAACCGGGGAGCTGTTTTTT | TRBV5-6 | many | - | TRBJ2-2
CASIGTSLSPDTQYF | TGTGCCAGCATCGGGACTAGCTTGTCCCCAGATACGCAGTATTTT | TRBV6-1 | many | TRBD2 | TRBJ2-3
CASTDLSAGTANTEAFF | TGTGCCAGCACCGACTTATCCGCTGGCACCGCGAACACTGAAGCTTTCTTT | TRBV6-2/TRBV6-3 | - | - | TRBJ1-1
CSASLPSGVNTGELFF | TGCAGTGCTAGTCTGCCTAGCGGGGTCAACACCGGGGAGCTGTTTTTT | TRBV20-1 | many | TRBD2 | TRBJ2-2
CASSLLAGVGRGETQYF | TGTGCCAGCAGTTTACTAGCGGGAGTCGGGCGAGGAGAGACCCAGTACTTC | TRBV12-3/TRBV12-4 | many | TRBD2 | TRBJ2-5
CASSLPRLGGKETQYF | TGTGCCAGCAGTTTACCACGGCTCGGAGGGAAAGAGACCCAGTACTTC | TRBV28 | - | - | TRBJ2-5
CSAETSGGAYEQYF | TGCAGTGCTGAGACTAGCGGGGGGGCCTACGAGCAGTACTTC | TRBV20-1 | few | TRBD2 | TRBJ2-7
CASSQDGSYRDLTDTQYF | TGCGCCAGCAGCCAAGACGGCTCCTACAGGGACCTAACAGATACGCAGTATTTT | TRBV4-3 | few | - | TRBJ2-3
CASSLVGGRVYEQYF | TGTGCCAGCAGCTTAGTCGGGGGACGGGTCTACGAGCAGTACTTC | TRBV7-2 | - | - | TRBJ2-7
CASSLTGRGGDTQYF | TGTGCCAGCAGCTTGACCGGGCGCGGTGGAGATACGCAGTATTTT | TRBV11-2 | - | - | TRBJ2-3
CSVQRESGSETQYF | TGCAGTGTGCAGCGGGAGAGTGGGTCGGAGACCCAGTACTTC | TRBV20-1 | many | TRBD2 | TRBJ2-5
CSGIAGLQETQYF | TGCAGCGGAATAGCGGGACTCCAAGAGACCCAGTACTTC | TRBV29-1 | many | TRBD2 | TRBJ2-5
CASSDGRGTNNEQFF | TGTGCCAGCAGTGACGGCAGGGGAACCAACAATGAGCAGTTCTTC | TRBV2 | many | - | TRBJ2-1
CASSQDTGRGRGYTF | TGTGCCAGCAGCCAAGATACAGGGAGGGGACGTGGCTACACCTTC | TRBV4-2 | many | - | TRBJ1-2